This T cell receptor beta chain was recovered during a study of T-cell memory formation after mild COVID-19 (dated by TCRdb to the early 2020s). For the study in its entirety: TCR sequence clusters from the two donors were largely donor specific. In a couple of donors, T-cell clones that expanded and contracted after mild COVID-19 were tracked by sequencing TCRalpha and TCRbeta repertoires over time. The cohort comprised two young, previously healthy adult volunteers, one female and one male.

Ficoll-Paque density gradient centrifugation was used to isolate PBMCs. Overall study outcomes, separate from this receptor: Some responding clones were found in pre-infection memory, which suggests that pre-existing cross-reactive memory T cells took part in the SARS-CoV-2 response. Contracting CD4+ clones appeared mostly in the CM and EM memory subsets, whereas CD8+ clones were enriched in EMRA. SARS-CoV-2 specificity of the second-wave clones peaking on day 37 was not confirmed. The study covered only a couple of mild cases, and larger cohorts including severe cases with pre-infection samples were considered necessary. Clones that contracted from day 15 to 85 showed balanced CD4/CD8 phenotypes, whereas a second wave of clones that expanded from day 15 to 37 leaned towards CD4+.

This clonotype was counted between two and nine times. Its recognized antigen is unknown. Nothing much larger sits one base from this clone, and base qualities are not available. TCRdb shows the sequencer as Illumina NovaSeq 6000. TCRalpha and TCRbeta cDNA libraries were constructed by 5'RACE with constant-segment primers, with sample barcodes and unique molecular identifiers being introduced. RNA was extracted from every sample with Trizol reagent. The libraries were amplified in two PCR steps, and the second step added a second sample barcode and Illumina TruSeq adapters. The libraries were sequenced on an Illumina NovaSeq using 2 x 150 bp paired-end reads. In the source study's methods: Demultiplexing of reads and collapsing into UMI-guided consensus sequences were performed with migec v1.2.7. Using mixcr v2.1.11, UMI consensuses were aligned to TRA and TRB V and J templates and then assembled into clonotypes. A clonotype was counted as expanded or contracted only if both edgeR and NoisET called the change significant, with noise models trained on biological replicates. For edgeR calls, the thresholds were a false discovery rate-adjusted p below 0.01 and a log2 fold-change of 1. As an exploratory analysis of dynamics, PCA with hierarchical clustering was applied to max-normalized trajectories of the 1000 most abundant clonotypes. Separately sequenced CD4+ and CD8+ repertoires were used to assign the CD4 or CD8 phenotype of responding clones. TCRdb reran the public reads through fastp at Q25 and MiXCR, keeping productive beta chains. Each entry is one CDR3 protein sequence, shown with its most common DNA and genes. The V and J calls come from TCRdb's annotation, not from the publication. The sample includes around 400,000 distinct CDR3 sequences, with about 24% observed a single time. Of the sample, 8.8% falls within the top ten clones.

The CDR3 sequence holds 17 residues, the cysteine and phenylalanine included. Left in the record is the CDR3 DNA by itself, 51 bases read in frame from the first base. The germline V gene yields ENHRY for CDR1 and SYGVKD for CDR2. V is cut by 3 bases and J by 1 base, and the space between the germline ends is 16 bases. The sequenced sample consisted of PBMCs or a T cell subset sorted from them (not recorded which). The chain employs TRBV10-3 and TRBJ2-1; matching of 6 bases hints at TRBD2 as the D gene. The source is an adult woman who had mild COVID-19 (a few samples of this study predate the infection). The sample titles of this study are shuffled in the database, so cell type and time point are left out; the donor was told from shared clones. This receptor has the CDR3 CAISEGSGGVSYNEQFF. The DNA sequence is TGTGCCATCAGTGAAGGTAGCGGAGGAGTATCCTACAATGAGCAGTTCTTC.